These 9 T cell receptor beta chains originate from one sample sequenced in a study of blood T cell repertoires in COVID-19. Data came from immunoSEQ multiplex PCR; TCRdb stores just in-frame clones and leaves some out. In the table there are roughly 150,000 clones, roughly 84% of which are singletons. Sequencing was performed on peripheral blood. These receptors were taken from a human donor in a cohort sampled during active COVID-19.

The gene calls are TRBV6-5 and TRBJ1-2; 7 positions match TRBD1. This CDR3 has 13 residues. Germline assignment: CDR1 MNHEY and CDR2 SVGAGI. The V segment lost 6 bases and the J segment 4 bases; nucleotides outside the gene matches: 5. CDR3 sequence reads: CASSLGQSYGYTF. CDR3 bases: TGTGCCAGCAGCCTGGGACAGAGCTATGGCTACACCTTC.

The rearrangement uses TRBV28 and TRBJ1-3; 11 bases agree with TRBD1. Germline CDR1 MDHEN, CDR2 SYDVKM. V trimming: 1 base; J trimming: 0 bases; junction bases outside the gene matches: 5. CDR3 length: 18 amino acids. The CDR3 coding sequence is TGTGCCAGCAGTTTATCCGCAGGGACAGGGGGCTCTGGAAACACCATATATTTT. This sequence encodes CASSLSAGTGGSGNTIYF.

There are a few counts of this clone. V gene TRBV5-1 combines with J gene TRBJ1-3; 10 nucleotides match TRBD1. V was clipped by 4 bases and J by 3 bases; unmatched bases: 4. The CDR3 runs 15 residues. Germline V CDR1 and CDR2: SGHRS, YFSETQ. The CDR3 loop reads CASSLGQGNGNTIYF. The CDR3 DNA sequence: TGCGCCAGCAGCCTGGGACAGGGGAATGGAAACACCATATATTTT. The full variable domain, its missing parts supplied by reference TRBV5-1 and TRBJ1-3, is KAGVTQTPRYLIKTRGQQVTLSCSPISGHRSVSWYQQTPGQGLQFLFEYFSETQRNKGNFPGRFSGRQFSNSRSEMNVSTLELGDSALYLCASSLGQGNGNTIYFGEGSWLTVV.

This clone was seen a few times. This sequence joins TRBV5-1 and TRBJ1-2; D unclear. The CDR3 loop spans 15 amino acids. V was shortened by 0 bases and J by 2 bases, with 11 bases between the two germline ends. The germline gives CDR1 SGHRS, CDR2 YFSETQ. This chain's CDR3 is CASSLGPGENYGYTF. CDR3 DNA sequence: TGCGCCAGCAGCTTGGGACCGGGAGAGAACTATGGCTACACCTTC.

The chain links TRBV5-5 to TRBJ1-5; 8 nucleotides line up with TRBD1. The CDR3 is 17 amino acids. Germline CDR1 and CDR2: SGHKS and YYEKEE (reference sequence). Trimming at V came to 2 bases and at J to 5 bases, leaving 12 bases not matched to a gene. In nucleotides, the CDR3 is TGTGCCAGCAGCTTATTTCTGGGCAGGGGGCGGGATCAGCCCCAGCATTTT. Protein sequence: CASSLFLGRGRDQPQHF.

The V gene is TRBV25-1, the J gene TRBJ2-7; possible D gene TRBD2, 6 bases. This CDR3 region has 15 residues. Trimming cost V 6 bases and J 3 bases, with 18 bases left between them. Germline assignment: CDR1 MGHDK and CDR2 SYGVNS. In DNA, the CDR3 is TGTGCCAGCAGGGGCCGGGACTCCTTCCACTACGAGCAGTACTTC. Protein sequence: CASRGRDSFHYEQYF.

The chain's CDR3 is CASSEPSGRMDEQYV. CDR3 in DNA: TGTGCCAGCAGTGAGCCTAGCGGGAGGATGGACGAGCAGTACGTC. The chain uses TRBV6-1 and TRBJ2-7, with TRBD2 identical over 11 bases. Germline CDR1 is MNHNS and CDR2 is SASEGT. The length of the CDR3 is 15 residues. The V gene end was trimmed by 3 bases and the J gene end by 5 bases; junction bases not matched to a gene: 6.

This sequence joins TRBV5-6 and TRBJ2-5, with TRBD2 matching 11 bases. The CDR3 sequence is 14 residues long. Germline V lookup: CDR1 SGHDT, CDR2 YYEEEE. V shed 2 bases and J 5 bases; nucleotides not matched to a gene: 2. This chain's CDR3 is CASSFTSGSETQYF. DNA of the CDR3: TGTGCCAGCAGCTTTACTAGCGGGAGTGAGACCCAGTACTTC.

The chain combines TRBV12-3 or TRBV12-4 with TRBJ1-1; maybe TRBD1 (6 bases). V lost 3 bases and J 5 bases, leaving 7 bases between the germline ends. The CDR3 length is 12 residues. The CDR3 sequence is CASSLGATEAFF. The CDR3 nucleotides are TGTGCCAGCAGTTTGGGGGCGACTGAAGCTTTCTTT.